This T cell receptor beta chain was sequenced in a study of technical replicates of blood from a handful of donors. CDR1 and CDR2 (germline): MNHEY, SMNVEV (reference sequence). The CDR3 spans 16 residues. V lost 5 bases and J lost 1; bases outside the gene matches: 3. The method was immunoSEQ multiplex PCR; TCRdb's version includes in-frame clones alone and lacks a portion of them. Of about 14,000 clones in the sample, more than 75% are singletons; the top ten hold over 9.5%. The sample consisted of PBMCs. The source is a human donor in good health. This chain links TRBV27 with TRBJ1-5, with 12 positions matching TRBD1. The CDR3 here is CASSPGTGGSNQPQHF. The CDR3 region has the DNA TGTGCCAGCAGTCCCGGGACAGGGGGCAGCAATCAGCCCCAGCATTTT.